This entry lists 29 T cell receptor beta chains sequenced from one sample in a study of CD8+CD57+ T cells in acquired aplastic anemia. In patients chosen for sequencing, flow cytometry had shown CD8+CD57+ cell expansion. According to the study, genomic DNA was the template for TCR beta VDJ and CDR3 profiling. A single record per CDR3 protein comes from TCRdb applying MiXCR to the reads. The data contain approximately 300,000 distinct CDR3 sequences, roughly 53% of them singletons. The specimen sequenced was sorted CD4+, CD8+, or CD8+CD57+ T cells (not recorded which) from PBMCs. Receptors originate from a human donor with aplastic anemia.

This sequence joins TRBV9 and TRBJ2-7; D gene ambiguous. The CDR3 contains 12 residues. The V end lost 0 bases, the J end lost 4 bases, and 5 bases lay between the germline ends. Germline V gene lookup returns CDR1 SGDLS and CDR2 YYNGEE. Here the CDR3 DNA reads TGTGCCAGCAGCGTAGACGGGTACGAGCAGTACTTC. Encoded protein: CASSVDGYEQYF.

This clonotype was detected ten times or more. CDR3 residues: CASSTRTGYGYTF. CDR3 bases: TGTGCCAGCAGTACTAGGACAGGCTATGGCTACACCTTC. J is TRBJ1-2 and V is TRBV2; 7 positions match TRBD1. The V segment lost 5 bases and the J segment 4 bases; nucleotides outside the gene matches: 4. Per the germline V gene, CDR1 is SNHLY and CDR2 is FYNNEI. The CDR3 covers 13 residues. Drawing the rest from reference TRBV2 and TRBJ1-2, the complete variable domain is EPEVTQTPSHQVTQMGQEVILRCVPISNHLYFYWYRQILGQKVEFLVSFYNNEISEKSEIFDDQFSVERPDGSNFTLKIRSTKLEDSAMYFCASSTRTGYGYTFGSGTRLTVV.

As to this clonotype: Sequence at one end of the junction differs from germline and may be a read error. The chain carries TRBV2 and TRBJ1-6; no clear D gene. Germline V lookup: CDR1 SNHLY, CDR2 FYNNEI. This CDR3 is 14 amino acids long. The CDR3 here is CASSVGHDNSPHHF. The CDR3 region has the DNA TGTGCCAGCAGTGTTGGGCATGACAATTCACCCCACCACTTT.

The table lists this clonotype with a count of one. Germline and junction disagree at one end, which may indicate a read error. The chain has TRBV15 and TRBJ1-1, with TRBD1 as a possible D gene (5 bases). This CDR3 spans 15 amino acids. Per the germline V gene, CDR1 is LNHNV and CDR2 is YYDKDF (reference sequence). For the CDR3, the DNA is TGTGCCACCAGCCCATACTCCGGGGCAGTAACTGAAGTTTTCTTT. It specifies CATSPYSGAVTEVFF.

The chain joins TRBV7-3 to TRBJ2-7; weak D call: TRBD1 (5 bases). The V end lost 5 bases, the J end lost 3 bases, and 20 bases lay between the germline ends. Germline V gene data show CDR1 as SGHTA and CDR2 as FQGTGA. The CDR3 extends over 16 amino acids. The CDR3 loop reads CASSPGGGRAIYEQYF. As DNA, the CDR3 is TGTGCCAGCAGCCCAGGTGGCGGCAGGGCCATCTACGAGCAGTACTTC.

This chain links TRBV12-3 or TRBV12-4 with TRBJ1-5; maybe TRBD1 (6 bases). The CDR3 loop spans 15 amino acids. Between the trimmed V and J ends, which lost 0 bases and 6 bases, there was a span of 12 bases. In nucleotides, the CDR3 is TGTGCCAGCAGTTTAGCGGACGGGGGCGGTCAGCCCCAGCATTTT. Encoded protein: CASSLADGGGQPQHF.

This clonotype has just one count. The CDR3 here is CASSLTGVAGGAYEQYF. The DNA for the CDR3 is TGCGCCAGCAGCTTGACCGGAGTAGCGGGGGGGGCCTACGAGCAGTACTTC. This rearrangement joins TRBV5-1 to TRBJ2-7; 11 bases agree with TRBD2. Germline CDR1 reads SGHRS; CDR2 reads YFSETQ. Trimming removed 1 base from V and 2 bases from J; junction bases left unmatched: 8. This CDR3 comprises 17 residues.

This clonotype appeared many times. This chain joins TRBV7-7 and TRBJ2-5; the D is unclear. Trimming removed 1 base from V and 3 bases from J, with 9 bases in between. The CDR3 length is 14 residues. Per the germline V gene, CDR1 is SSHAT and CDR2 is FNYEAQ (reference sequence). DNA of the CDR3: TGTGCCAGCAGCTTAGGGCCAGGTGAAGAGACCCAGTACTTC. This sequence encodes CASSLGPGEETQYF.

The chain recombines TRBV5-1 with TRBJ2-1, with D unclear. Germline-derived CDR1 and CDR2 are SGHRS and YFSETQ. V was trimmed by 1 base and J by 1 base, leaving 6 bases between them. This CDR3 contains 14 residues. In DNA, the CDR3 is TGCGCCAGCAGCTTGAAGACTTCCTACAATGAGCAGTTCTTC. This translates into CASSLKTSYNEQFF.

This clonotype was counted many times. In nucleotides, the CDR3 is TGTGCCAGCAGTGATACCGGAGCGTATAATTCACCCCTCCACTTT. Its translation: CASSDTGAYNSPLHF. This sequence joins TRBV2 and TRBJ1-6; D remains ambiguous. CDR1 SNHLY and CDR2 FYNNEI come from the germline V gene. This CDR3 is built from 15 residues. The ends were cut back, 3 bases at V and 4 bases at J, with 10 bases in the middle.

This clonotype was counted only a few times. The rearrangement links TRBV7-2 to TRBJ2-7; tentative D call: TRBD2 (5 bases). The CDR3 spans 16 residues. V shed 3 bases and J shed 4 bases, with 19 bases lying between them. From germline, CDR1 is SGHTA and CDR2 FQGNSA. CDR3 nucleotide sequence: TGTGCCAGCAGCTTGGGTCGGGGTGTTGGCGAATACGAGCAGTACTTC. Its protein is CASSLGRGVGEYEQYF.

This clonotype was seen just once. The J gene is TRBJ1-5, the V gene TRBV2; unclear D gene. Trimming removed 6 bases at V and 2 bases at J, with 17 bases between. The V gene's germline CDR1 is SNHLY and CDR2 FYNNEI. The CDR3 totals 16 residues. For the CDR3, the DNA is TGTGCCAGCAGGATAGGACGTAAAACCCGCAATCAGCCCCAGCATTTT. It encodes CASRIGRKTRNQPQHF.

V is TRBV7-9 and J is TRBJ2-3, with D perhaps TRBD2 (6 bases). V lost 1 base, J lost 3 bases, and 8 bases lay in between. CDR3 length: 14 residues. Germline CDR1 and CDR2: SEHNR and FQNEAQ (reference sequence). CDR3 amino acids: CASSLGGVTDTQYF. In DNA form, the CDR3 reads TGTGCCAGCAGCTTAGGGGGGGTGACAGATACGCAGTATTTT.

This clonotype was detected many times. The chain uses TRBV18 and TRBJ1-1, with 8 bases matching TRBD1. Germline V CDR1 and CDR2: KGHSH, LQKENI. Unmatched junction bases numbered 10, after V lost 4 bases and J lost 3 bases. This CDR3 has 16 amino acids. CDR3 bases: TGTGCCAGCTCACGCGGGACAGGCGTAGGAGACACTGAAGCTTTCTTT. Translating it yields CASSRGTGVGDTEAFF.

In this sample, this clonotype turned up a few times. J is TRBJ2-2 and V is TRBV29-1, with 9 bases identical to TRBD2. This CDR3 region has 18 residues. CDR1 and CDR2 (germline): SQVTM, ANQGSEA. The J segment lost 0 bases and the V segment lost 0 bases, leaving 8 bases of the junction unmatched. Here the CDR3 reads CSVEDRASGATNTGELFF. CDR3 in DNA: TGCAGCGTTGAAGATCGAGCTAGCGGGGCTACGAACACCGGGGAGCTGTTTTTT.

The V call is TRBV20-1, the J call TRBJ2-3; a possible D gene is TRBD2 (7 bases). V lost 6 bases and J 2 bases, leaving 12 bases between the germline ends. CDR3 length equals 13 residues. Per the germline V gene, CDR1 is DFQATT and CDR2 is SNEGSKA (reference sequence). In nucleotides, the CDR3 is TGCAGTGCGGGAGGGGGGGCCACAGATACGCAGTATTTT. As protein: CSAGGGATDTQYF.

This chain links TRBV29-1 with TRBJ2-3; 14 bases map to TRBD2. V shed 5 bases, J shed 11 bases, and the junction held 15 bases outside the gene matches. The CDR3 has 16 amino acids. CDR1 SQVTM and CDR2 ANQGSEA come from the germline V gene. The CDR3 here is CSVSRLAGGQGNEQYF. The CDR3 nucleotides read TGCAGCGTTTCAAGACTAGCGGGGGGGCAGGGAAATGAGCAGTATTTT.

DNA of the CDR3: TGCAGCCGAGAGGGTTACTCCTACGAGCAGTACTTC. It specifies CSREGYSYEQYF. The genes are TRBV29-1 and TRBJ2-7, with D tentatively TRBD2 (5 bases). The CDR3 extends over 12 amino acids. Germline values: CDR1 SQVTM, CDR2 ANQGSEA. V was shortened by 8 bases and J by 0 bases, with 11 bases between the two germline ends.

This chain joins TRBV10-3 and TRBJ2-1; D not resolved. V was cut by 10 bases and J by 0 bases, with 10 bases left in between. The CDR3 is made up of 13 amino acids. Per germline, CDR1 ENHRY and CDR2 SYGVKD. The DNA for the CDR3 is TGTGCCAGCACGTGGGGCTCCTACAATGAGCAGTTCTTC. It translates to CASTWGSYNEQFF.

This clonotype came up once. The V gene is TRBV20-1, the J gene TRBJ2-3; D is possibly TRBD1 (5 bases). The ends were cut back, 3 bases at V and 4 bases at J, with 11 bases in the middle. Germline CDR1 DFQATT, CDR2 SNEGSKA (reference sequence). CDR3 length: 13 amino acids. CDR3 protein: CSASPGMADTQYF. The CDR3 nucleotides are TGCAGTGCTAGTCCAGGGATGGCAGATACGCAGTATTTT.

This clonotype was picked up many times. The V call is TRBV7-9, the J call TRBJ1-2; D is unclear. The CDR3 loop spans 21 amino acids. Germline V lookup: CDR1 SEHNR, CDR2 FQNEAQ (reference sequence). Trimming removed 6 bases at V and 5 bases at J, with 37 bases between. The chain's CDR3 is CASSPTGSGPRSLATGYGYTF. As DNA, the CDR3 is TGTGCCAGCAGTCCGACCGGGTCTGGGCCACGGAGTTTGGCCACGGGGTATGGCTACACCTTC.

This clonotype is a singleton in its sample. The J gene is TRBJ2-5, the V gene TRBV19, with a possible D match to TRBD1 (6 bases). The V end lost 6 bases, the J end lost 5 bases, and 13 bases lay between the germline ends. Germline loops: CDR1 LNHDA, CDR2 SQIVND (reference sequence). The CDR3 is made up of 13 amino acids. The CDR3, as DNA: TGTGCCAGTAGCCGTAATGGGGGCGAGACCCAGTACTTC. It encodes CASSRNGGETQYF.

In this sample, this clonotype turned up many times. This sequence joins TRBV19 and TRBJ2-1, with unresolved D. V was pared by 1 base and J by 4 bases, with 2 bases between. The germline V gene encodes CDR1 LNHDA and CDR2 SQIVND (reference sequence). There are 12 residues in the CDR3. Written as DNA, the CDR3 is TGTGCCAGTAGTATAGTATACAATGAGCAGTTCTTC. It translates to CASSIVYNEQFF.

The chain couples TRBV20-1 to TRBJ2-3; D is ambiguous. This CDR3 contains 12 residues. V dropped 6 bases and J dropped 4 bases, with 11 bases sitting between them. CDR1 is DFQATT and CDR2 is SNEGSKA in the germline V gene (reference sequence). In DNA form, the CDR3 reads TGCAGTGCCCGCCCTGGCCCAGATACGCAGTATTTT. Translation: CSARPGPDTQYF.

The V call is TRBV5-6, the J call TRBJ1-1; D perhaps matches TRBD1 (6 bases). This CDR3 comprises 16 residues. Germline lookup yields CDR1 SGHDT and CDR2 YYEEEE. The V and J ends lost 5 bases and 4 bases respectively, with 21 bases between them. CDR3 amino acids: CASRSWSGGHVTEAFF. In DNA, the CDR3 is TGTGCCAGCAGGTCTTGGTCCGGGGGCCATGTCACTGAAGCTTTCTTT. Drawing the rest from reference TRBV5-6 and TRBJ1-1, the complete variable domain is DAGVTQSPTHLIKTRGQQVTLRCSPKSGHDTVSWYQQALGQGPQFIFQYYEEEERQRGNFPDRFSGHQFPNYSSELNVNALLLGDSALYLCASRSWSGGHVTEAFFGQGTRLTVV.

The chain uses TRBV7-9 and TRBJ2-2; 15 bases map to TRBD2. The CDR3 has 15 residues. V trimming: 7 bases; J trimming: 11 bases; junction bases outside the gene matches: 8. Germline V gives CDR1 SEHNR, CDR2 FQNEAQ (reference sequence). The CDR3 coding sequence is TGTGCCAGCACGGGACTAGCGGGAGGAAAGGGTGAGCTGTTTTTT. Translated, it gives CASTGLAGGKGELFF.

Turning to this clonotype: Compared with germline, one end of the junction differs, possibly owing to a read error. This chain uses TRBV10-1 with TRBJ1-1, with D hard to call. Germline V gene lookup returns CDR1 WNHNN and CDR2 SYGVQD (reference sequence). The CDR3 sequence is 15 residues long. The CDR3 DNA follows: TGCGCCAGCAGTGAGGAAAGAGGTTGGAACACTGAAGCTTCCTTT. This encodes CASSEERGWNTEASF.

The V and J genes are TRBV5-1 and TRBJ2-1; D call uncertain. The ends were cut back, 0 bases at V and 8 bases at J, with 12 bases in the middle. Germline V CDR1 and CDR2: SGHRS, YFSETQ. This CDR3 comprises 14 residues. CDR3 bases: TGCGCCAGCAGCTTGGTGTCCCTACGCGATGAGCAGTTCTTC. Translating it yields CASSLVSLRDEQFF.

This sequence joins TRBV11-2 and TRBJ1-6, with 8 nucleotides matching TRBD1. Germline V CDR1 and CDR2: SGHAT, FQNNGV. V lost 4 bases and J lost 7; bases outside the gene matches: 9. This CDR3 has 16 amino acids. CDR3 loop: CASSYSRTGTNSPLHF. The CDR3 DNA reads as TGTGCCAGCAGCTATTCAAGGACAGGGACGAATTCACCCCTCCACTTT. Filled out from reference TRBV11-2 and TRBJ1-6, the complete variable domain reads EAGVAQSPRYKIIEKRQSVAFWCNPISGHATLYWYQQILGQGPKLLIQFQNNGVVDDSQLPKDRFSAERLKGVDSTLKIQPAKLEDSAVYLCASSYSRTGTNSPLHFGNGTRLTVT.